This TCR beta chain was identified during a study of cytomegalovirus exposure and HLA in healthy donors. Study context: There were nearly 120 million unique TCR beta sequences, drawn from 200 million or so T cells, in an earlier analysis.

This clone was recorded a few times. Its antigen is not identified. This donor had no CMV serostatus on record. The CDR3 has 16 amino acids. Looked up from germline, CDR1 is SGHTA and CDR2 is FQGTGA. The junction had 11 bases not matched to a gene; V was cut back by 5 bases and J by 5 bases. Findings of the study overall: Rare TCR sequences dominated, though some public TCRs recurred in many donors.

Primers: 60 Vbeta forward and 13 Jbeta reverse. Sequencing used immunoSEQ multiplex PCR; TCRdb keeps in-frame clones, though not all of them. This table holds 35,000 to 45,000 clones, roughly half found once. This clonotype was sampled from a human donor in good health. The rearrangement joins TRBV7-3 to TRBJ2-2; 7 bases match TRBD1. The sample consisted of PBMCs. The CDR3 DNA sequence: TGTGCCAGCAGCAACCCTCCGACAGGGCAGACCGGGGAGCTGTTTTTT. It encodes CASSNPPTGQTGELFF.